This T cell receptor (beta chain) is drawn from a study of blood T cell repertoires in COVID-19. V shed 7 bases and J 6 bases; nucleotides not matched to a gene: 5. There are 12 residues in the CDR3. Looked up from germline, CDR1 is SNHLY and CDR2 is FYNNEI. This table comes from immunoSEQ multiplex PCR, and its TCRdb copy is limited to in-frame clones, with some not included. The table lists around 280,000 clones, around 85% of them singletons. This TCR came from a woman aged 50 to 60 with active or convalescent COVID-19. V is TRBV2 and J is TRBJ1-2; 7 bases fit TRBD1. The sample consisted of peripheral blood. CDR3 region: CASTQGVDGYTF. CDR3 coding DNA: TGTGCCAGCACCCAGGGGGTCGATGGCTACACCTTC.